These T cell receptor beta chains were read from a single sample in a study of blood T cells in healthy people across ages. TCRdb ran MiXCR on the 5' RACE reads and lists one entry per CDR3 protein. This table holds some 800,000 distinct CDR3 sequences, under 55% found once. Sequences were obtained from blood. Receptor source: a man in his sixties in good health. Each CDR3 is given with its conserved first and last residue. D genes are given only for firm matches. Some rows mark clone size as missing; the rest say once, few, many or name a class of expanded clone.

v_gene	d_gene	abundance	j_gene	CDR3nt	CDR3aa
TRBV6-6	.	once	TRBJ1-4	TGTGCCAGCAGGGGGGCCCCTAGGGAAAAACTGTTTTTT	CASRGAPREKLFF
TRBV11-2	.	few	TRBJ1-2	TGTGCCAGCAGCTTAACGGCACCTCTGGGGGGCTACACCTTC	CASSLTAPLGGYTF
TRBV30	.	few	TRBJ2-1	TGTGCCTGGAGACGAGTCAATGAGCAGTTCTTC	CAWRRVNEQFF
TRBV28	TRBD2	few	TRBJ2-5	TGTGCCAGCAGCCAAGCACTAGCGGGGTTAAAGACCCAGTACTTC	CASSQALAGLKTQYF
TRBV29-1	.	many	TRBJ2-5	TGCAGCGTTGACCGGTCCCGAAGGGAGACCCAGTACTTC	CSVDRSRRETQYF
TRBV27	.	.	TRBJ2-7	TGTGCCAGCAGTAAATGGGACGCCGCCTCCTACGAGCAGTACTTC	CASSKWDAASYEQYF
TRBV24-1	.	few	TRBJ2-1	TGTGCCACCAGTGACCCGGGGCTAAAGGACTACAATGAGCAGTTCTTC	CATSDPGLKDYNEQFF
TRBV6-2/TRBV6-3	TRBD2	few	TRBJ2-7	TGTGCCAGCCGACAAGGACTAGCGGGCCGAGAGCAGTACTTC	CASRQGLAGREQYF
TRBV7-2	TRBD2	.	TRBJ2-5	TGTGCCAGCAGCAGCAGCGGGGGGTCAATCGGGACCCAGTACTTC	CASSSSGGSIGTQYF
TRBV7-3	.	few	TRBJ1-6	TGTGCCAGCAGCTTAAGAGGGGACTCCTATAATTCACCCCTCCACTTT	CASSLRGDSYNSPLHF
TRBV25-1	.	.	TRBJ2-5	TGTGCCAGCAGTGAATCCGAAGAGACCCAGTACTTC	CASSESEETQYF
TRBV20-1	TRBD2	.	TRBJ2-7	TGCAGTGCTAGAGCCCCCCGCGGGGGGTCCTACGAGCAGTACTTC	CSARAPRGGSYEQYF
TRBV7-2	.	few	TRBJ2-5	TGTGCCAGCAGCTTAGCTTACTCACAAGAGACCCAGTACTTC	CASSLAYSQETQYF
TRBV10-2	.	few	TRBJ1-2	TGCGCCAGCAGTGAGGAAGGGGACTATGGCTACACCTTC	CASSEEGDYGYTF
TRBV29-1	TRBD1	.	TRBJ2-3	TGCAGCGTTAAGCTGCAGGGGGCTACAGATACGCAGTATTTT	CSVKLQGATDTQYF
TRBV7-2	.	.	TRBJ2-1	TGTGCCAGCAGTAGGCGGCACTCCTACAATGAGCAGTTCTTC	CASSRRHSYNEQFF
TRBV7-8	.	once	TRBJ1-5	TGTGCCAGCAGCTTAATTTCGCGGCAGAAGAATCAGCCCCAGCATTTT	CASSLISRQKNQPQHF
TRBV5-4	.	few	TRBJ2-1	TGTGCCAGCAGCTTGGAGGCGACGCTTGGGCAGTTCTTC	CASSLEATLGQFF
TRBV29-1	.	.	TRBJ2-7	TGCAGCGCCGCGGGACAATCAAACTACGAGCAGTACTTC	CSAAGQSNYEQYF
TRBV10-3	.	.	TRBJ2-3	TGTGCCATCAGTGAGACAGGGTATCGAGATACGCAGTATTTT	CAISETGYRDTQYF
TRBV7-2	.	.	TRBJ2-5	TGTGCCAGCAGATTAGGATGGCAGGGAGACAAGACCCAGTACTTC	CASRLGWQGDKTQYF
TRBV20-1	.	.	TRBJ2-5	TGCAGTGCTAGAGACGGACAGTACCAAGAGACCCAGTACTTC	CSARDGQYQETQYF
TRBV7-2	TRBD1	few	TRBJ2-3	TGTGCCAGCAGCCCGGACAGGGTTCGGGGCACAGATACGCAGTATTTT	CASSPDRVRGTDTQYF
TRBV11-2	.	.	TRBJ2-1	TGTGCCAGCAGCTTAGTGGGAGGTCTACATGAGCAGTTCTTC	CASSLVGGLHEQFF
TRBV4-1	.	.	TRBJ2-3	TGCGCCAGCAGCTATAGCGGATTCACAGATACGCAGTATTTT	CASSYSGFTDTQYF
TRBV20-1	.	.	TRBJ1-2	TGCAGGCCGGAGGGGCCAGCTAACTATGGCTACACCTTC	CRPEGPANYGYTF
TRBV20-1	TRBD1	.	TRBJ2-3	TGCAGTGCAGACAACAGGGGCTGTACGCAGTATTTT	CSADNRGCTQYF
TRBV28	TRBD1	few	TRBJ2-7	TGTGCCAGCAGCAATTTAGGACAGGGTGGGTACGAGCAGTACTTC	CASSNLGQGGYEQYF
TRBV20-1	TRBD1	few	TRBJ1-5	TGCAGTGCTACGGGACAGGTAAATCAGCCCCAGCATTTT	CSATGQVNQPQHF
TRBV6-6	TRBD1	once	TRBJ1-5	TGTGCCAGCGGGGACAGCGAGAGCAATCAGCCCCAGCATTTT	CASGDSESNQPQHF
TRBV3-1	.	.	TRBJ1-2	TGTGCCAGCAGCCAAGTCGCCGGAACTAACTATGGCTACACCTTC	CASSQVAGTNYGYTF
TRBV24-1	.	.	TRBJ2-5	TGTGCCACCAGTGGGACCAGGGGTGCCGGGGAGACCCAGTACTTC	CATSGTRGAGETQYF
TRBV20-1	TRBD1	.	TRBJ1-2	TGCAGTGCTAGCCCCACGCCGGACAGGACCTATGGCTACACCTTC	CSASPTPDRTYGYTF
TRBV20-1	TRBD1	many	TRBJ1-1	TGCAGTGCTAGTAGCGGGACAGCCACCATGAACACTGAAGCTTTCTTT	CSASSGTATMNTEAFF
TRBV5-4	.	.	TRBJ2-5	TGTGCCAGCAGCTTGGGAGTCGGCGGGGGCTGGGAGACCCAGTACTTC	CASSLGVGGGWETQYF